Detailed here is one T cell receptor (beta chain). This sample is drawn from a study of neoadjuvant nivolumab and ipilimumab in lung cancer. The table came from immunoSEQ multiplex PCR; TCRdb's copy has only in-frame clones and leaves some out. Here the sample spans around 19,000 clones, over 70% being singletons. Trimming took off 5 bases at V and 2 bases at J, with 10 bases between the two ends. CDR1 and CDR2 from the germline V gene are KGHSH and LQKENI. The CDR3 has 14 residues. The receptor's source is an adult with non-small cell lung cancer. Specimen: peripheral blood, collected before neoadjuvant nivolumab, alone or with ipilimumab. The chain uses TRBV18 and TRBJ2-1; D is uncertain. The CDR3 sequence is CASSDFGAYNEQFF. The CDR3 DNA is TGTGCCAGCTCAGATTTCGGAGCCTACAATGAGCAGTTCTTC. Filled out from reference TRBV18 and TRBJ2-1, the complete variable domain reads NAGVMQNPRHLVRRRGQEARLRCSPMKGHSHVYWYRQLPEEGLKFMVYLQKENIIDESGMPKERFSAEFPKEGPSILRIQQVVRGDSAAYFCASSDFGAYNEQFFGPGTRLTVL.